The T cell receptor beta chain described here comes from a study of control samples from healthy donors and cancer patients. Sequencing used immunoSEQ multiplex PCR; TCRdb keeps in-frame clones, though not all of them. This sample yields over 150,000 clones, of which nearly 90% are seen a single time; just over 1.4% belongs to the top ten. The sequenced sample was blood. The clonotype originates from a woman in her fifties or sixties in good health.

This CDR3 is CASSPIRGSYNSPLHF. In nucleotides, the CDR3 is TGTGCCAGCAGTCCTATCCGAGGGTCCTATAATTCACCCCTCCACTTT. The chain joins TRBV28 to TRBJ1-6; unclear D gene. V shed 5 bases and J shed 1 base, with 12 bases lying between them. The CDR3 covers 16 residues. Germline values: CDR1 MDHEN, CDR2 SYDVKM.